This entry features one T cell receptor beta chain sequence. With 0 bases clipped from V and 0 bases from J, the junction kept 4 bases outside the gene matches. There are 15 residues in the CDR3. The germline V gene encodes CDR1 DFQATT and CDR2 SNEGSKA (reference sequence). TCRdb re-called the RT-PCR reads through MiXCR, storing one row per CDR3 protein. The data hold roughly 550,000 distinct CDR3 sequences, with less than 25% observed a single time. This entry comes from a study of response to subunit inactivated influenza vaccine. These data were also filed under a second study, of T cells expressing NK-cell markers. That paper notes: In generating TCR beta cDNA, 5'RACE template switching with UMIs was used.

The chain has TRBV20-1 and TRBJ2-7; 8 nucleotides align to TRBD2. Sample: CD4+ T cells sorted from PBMCs, taken 11 to 12 days after vaccination. The receptor comes from a middle-aged man who received an inactivated influenza vaccine. CDR3 nucleotide sequence: TGCAGTGCTAGAGATGCGGGGGGAAGCTCCTACGAGCAGTACTTC. Translated: CSARDAGGSSYEQYF.